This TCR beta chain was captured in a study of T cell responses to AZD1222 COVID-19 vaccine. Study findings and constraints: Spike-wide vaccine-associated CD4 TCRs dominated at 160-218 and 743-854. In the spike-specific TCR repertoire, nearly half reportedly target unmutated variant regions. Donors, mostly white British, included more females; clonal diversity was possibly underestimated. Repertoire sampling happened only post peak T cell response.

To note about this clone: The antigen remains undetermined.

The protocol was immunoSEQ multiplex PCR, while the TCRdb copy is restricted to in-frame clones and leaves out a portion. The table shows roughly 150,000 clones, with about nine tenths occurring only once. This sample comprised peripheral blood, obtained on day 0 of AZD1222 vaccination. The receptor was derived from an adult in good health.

The CDR3 region has the DNA TGCGCCAGCCAGGCGGGAGGCACGAATGAGCAGTTCTTC. This translates into CASQAGGTNEQFF. This sequence joins TRBV10-2 and TRBJ2-1; 8 bases line up with TRBD2. With V trimmed by 8 bases and J by 7 bases, 7 bases remained unmatched. CDR3 length equals 13 residues. The germline V gene has CDR1 WSHSY and CDR2 SAAADI.